This TCR beta chain was sequenced for a study of cytomegalovirus exposure and HLA in healthy donors. The V gene lost 2 bases and the J gene lost 0 bases, with 12 bases spanning the gap. CDR3 size: 15 residues. Germline lookup yields CDR1 SGHRS and CDR2 YFSETQ. PCR involved 60 Vbeta and 13 Jbeta primers. TCRdb keeps only in-frame clones here, not all; method: immunoSEQ multiplex PCR. This sample has 160,000 or so clones, with 70% found just once. V and J are TRBV5-1 and TRBJ2-7; D is ambiguous. Material: PBMCs. The clonotype originates from a man aged 18 to 29 in good health and CMV-seropositive. CDR3 coding DNA: TGCGCCAGCAGCTTAGGCGGAGATAGCTCCTACGAGCAGTACGTC. This codes for CASSLGGDSSYEQYV.